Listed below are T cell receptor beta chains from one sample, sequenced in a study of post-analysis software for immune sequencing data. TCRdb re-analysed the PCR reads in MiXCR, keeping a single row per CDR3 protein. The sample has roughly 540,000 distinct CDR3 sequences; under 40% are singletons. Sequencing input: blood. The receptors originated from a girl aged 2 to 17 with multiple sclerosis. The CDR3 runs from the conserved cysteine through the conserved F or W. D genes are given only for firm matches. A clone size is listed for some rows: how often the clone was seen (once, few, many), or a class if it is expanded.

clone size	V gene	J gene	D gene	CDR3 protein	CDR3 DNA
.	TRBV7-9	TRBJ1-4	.	CASSLGNSEKLFF	TGTGCCAGCAGCTTGGGGAATAGTGAAAAACTGTTTTTT
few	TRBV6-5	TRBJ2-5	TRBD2	CASSYSPSGQETQYF	TGTGCCAGCAGTTACTCCCCTAGCGGACAAGAGACCCAGTACTTC
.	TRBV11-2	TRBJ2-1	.	CASSLVQPDEQFF	TGTGCCAGCAGCTTGGTCCAGCCCGATGAGCAGTTCTTC
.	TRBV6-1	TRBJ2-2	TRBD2	CASKQRGGNTGERFF	TGTGCCAGCAAACAGCGGGGGGGCAACACCGGGGAGCGGTTTTTT
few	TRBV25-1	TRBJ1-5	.	CASSESGGGAQPQHF	TGTGCCAGCAGTGAAAGTGGGGGGGGCGCTCAGCCCCAGCATTTT
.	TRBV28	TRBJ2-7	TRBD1	CASRGQGEQYF	TGTGCCAGCAGGGGACAGGGCGAGCAGTACTTC
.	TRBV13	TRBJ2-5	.	CASSLWMEETQYF	TGTGCCAGCAGCTTATGGATGGAAGAGACCCAGTACTTC
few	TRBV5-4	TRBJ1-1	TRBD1	CASSGDRATEAFF	TGTGCCAGCAGTGGGGACAGGGCCACTGAAGCTTTCTTT
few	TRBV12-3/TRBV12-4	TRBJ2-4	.	CASTKGGGASIQYF	TGTGCCAGCACAAAAGGGGGGGGGGCCAGCATTCAGTACTTC
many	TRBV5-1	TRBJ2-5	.	CASSSTGQETQYF	TGCGCCAGCAGCTCGACAGGTCAAGAGACCCAGTACTTC
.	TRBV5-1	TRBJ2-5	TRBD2	CASSFGLADQGTQYF	TGCGCCAGCAGCTTTGGACTAGCGGACCAAGGGACCCAGTACTTC
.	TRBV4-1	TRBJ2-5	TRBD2	CASSQVSSGGRETQYF	TGCGCCAGCAGCCAAGTCAGCTCGGGAGGGAGGGAGACCCAGTACTTC
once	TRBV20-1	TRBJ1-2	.	CSVSIRDIGYTF	TGCAGTGTTTCCATCCGGGACATTGGCTACACCTTC
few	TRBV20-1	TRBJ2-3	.	CSARGASTDTQYF	TGCAGTGCTAGGGGGGCGAGCACAGATACGCAGTATTTT
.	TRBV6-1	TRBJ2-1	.	CASSQDWGLSEQFF	TGTGCCAGCAGTCAAGATTGGGGTTTAAGTGAGCAGTTCTTC
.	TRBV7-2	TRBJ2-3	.	CAGSLTLSTTDTQYF	TGTGCCGGCAGCTTGACCCTAAGTACTACAGATACGCAGTATTTT
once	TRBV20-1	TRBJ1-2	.	CSAREPAAGYGYTF	TGCAGTGCTAGAGAGCCTGCCGCGGGCTATGGCTACACCTTC
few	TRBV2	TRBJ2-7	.	CASLQGGSSYEQYF	TGTGCCAGCCTACAAGGGGGGAGCTCCTACGAGCAGTACTTC
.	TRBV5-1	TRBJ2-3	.	CASSLEAPSRTDTQYF	TGCGCCAGCAGCCTCGAGGCTCCGTCTCGCACAGATACGCAGTATTTT
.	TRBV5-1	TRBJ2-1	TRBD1	CASSLGDRGNNEQFF	TGCGCCAGCAGCTTGGGGGACAGGGGGAACAATGAGCAGTTCTTC
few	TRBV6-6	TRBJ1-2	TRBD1	CASSYLTGGYGYTF	TGTGCCAGCAGTTACCTTACAGGGGGCTATGGCTACACCTTC
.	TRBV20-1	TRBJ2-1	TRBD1	CSARQGASYNEQFF	TGCAGTGCACGACAGGGGGCGAGCTACAATGAGCAGTTCTTC
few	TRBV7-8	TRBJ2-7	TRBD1	CASSARTGEPYEQYF	TGTGCCAGCAGCGCCCGGACAGGTGAACCCTACGAGCAGTACTTC
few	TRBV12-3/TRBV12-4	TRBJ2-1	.	CASNLRDQQFF	TGTGCCAGCAACCTCCGGGACCAGCAGTTCTTC
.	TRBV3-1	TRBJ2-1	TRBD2	CAAGGLAGGSSSYNEQFF	TGTGCCGCTGGTGGACTAGCGGGGGGGTCCAGCTCCTACAATGAGCAGTTCTTC
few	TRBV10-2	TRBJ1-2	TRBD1	CASSDRGRSRWDGYTF	TGCGCCAGCAGTGACAGGGGGCGATCTAGATGGGATGGCTACACCTTC
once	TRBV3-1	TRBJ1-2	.	CASSRPNYGYTF	TGTGCCAGCAGCAGACCTAACTATGGCTACACCTTC
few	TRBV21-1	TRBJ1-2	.	CASSKAQGFGTGDRDYGYTF	TGTGCCAGCAGCAAAGCCCAAGGGTTCGGGACAGGGGATAGGGACTATGGCTACACCTTC
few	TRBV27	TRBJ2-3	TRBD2	CASRGLAGGRPDTQYF	TGTGCCAGCAGAGGACTAGCGGGGGGGCGTCCAGATACGCAGTATTTT
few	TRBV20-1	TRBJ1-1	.	CSARDPGPEAFF	TGCAGTGCTAGAGATCCGGGCCCCGAAGCTTTCTTT
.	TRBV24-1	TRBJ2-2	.	CATSEVDAGELFF	TGTGCCACCAGTGAAGTGGACGCCGGGGAGCTGTTTTTT
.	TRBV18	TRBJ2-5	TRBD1	CASSPIDRAETQYF	TGTGCCAGCTCACCGATCGACAGGGCAGAGACCCAGTACTTC
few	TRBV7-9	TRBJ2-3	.	CASSAGRRDRGDTQYF	TGTGCCAGCAGCGCAGGCAGGCGGGATCGTGGGGATACGCAGTATTTT
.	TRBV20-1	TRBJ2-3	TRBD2	CSAPLAGVPSTDTQYF	TGCAGTGCCCCACTAGCGGGAGTTCCTAGCACAGATACGCAGTATTTT
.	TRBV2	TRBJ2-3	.	CANAYGTGADTQYF	TGTGCCAACGCCTACGGAACTGGGGCAGATACGCAGTATTTT
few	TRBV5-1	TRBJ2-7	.	CASSHEQYF	TGCGCCAGCAGTCACGAGCAGTACTTC
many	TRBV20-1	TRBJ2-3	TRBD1	CSARGDDRGGTDTQYF	TGCAGTGCTAGGGGCGACGACAGGGGTGGAACAGATACGCAGTATTTT
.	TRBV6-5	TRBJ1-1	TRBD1	CASIKTTSGGGSEAFF	TGTGCCAGCATTAAGACAACGTCAGGGGGAGGTTCTGAAGCTTTCTTT
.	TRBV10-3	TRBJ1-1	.	CAIRQGDTEAFF	TGTGCCATCAGACAGGGCGACACTGAAGCTTTCTTT
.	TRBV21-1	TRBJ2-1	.	CASHRSPARVGHNEQFF	TGTGCCAGCCACCGATCACCAGCCCGGGTGGGGCACAATGAGCAGTTCTTC
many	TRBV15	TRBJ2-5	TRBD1	CATSRRQGGIETQYF	TGTGCCACCAGCAGAAGACAGGGCGGAATTGAGACCCAGTACTTC
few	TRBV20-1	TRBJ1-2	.	CSALSGQDLYGYTF	TGCAGTGCTCTCAGTGGGCAGGACCTCTATGGCTACACCTTC
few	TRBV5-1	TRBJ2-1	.	CASSLGAGRNEQFF	TGCGCCAGCAGCTTGGGGGCAGGGAGGAATGAGCAGTTCTTC
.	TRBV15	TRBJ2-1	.	CATSSHEGEQFF	TGTGCCACCAGCTCCCATGAGGGTGAGCAGTTCTTC
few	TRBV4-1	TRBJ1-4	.	CASSPISGATNEKLFF	TGCGCCAGCAGCCCTATCTCCGGGGCAACTAATGAAAAACTGTTTTTT
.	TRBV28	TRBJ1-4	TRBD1	CASNQQGNPSWKLFF	TGTGCCAGCAACCAACAGGGGAATCCGTCTTGGAAACTGTTTTTT
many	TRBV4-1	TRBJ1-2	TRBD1	CASSLLAGGAVSGYTF	TGCGCCAGCAGCCTCCTAGCAGGGGGCGCAGTGAGTGGCTACACCTTC
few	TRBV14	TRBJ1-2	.	CASSQPGYYDGYTF	TGTGCCAGCAGCCAACCGGGGTACTACGATGGCTACACCTTC
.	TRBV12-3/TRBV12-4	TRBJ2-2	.	CASIRDGGTGELFF	TGTGCCAGCATTCGGGATGGTGGCACCGGGGAGCTGTTTTTT
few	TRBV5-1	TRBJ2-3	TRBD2	CASSFASGGFTDTQYF	TGCGCCAGCAGCTTTGCTAGCGGGGGGTTCACAGATACGCAGTATTTT
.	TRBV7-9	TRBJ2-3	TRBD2	CASMGGVSTDTQYF	TGTGCCTCGATGGGGGGGGTGAGCACAGATACGCAGTATTTT
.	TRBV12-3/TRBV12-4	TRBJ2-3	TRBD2	CASSLTSGVADTQYF	TGTGCCAGCAGTTTAACCAGCGGGGTTGCAGATACGCAGTATTTT